These T cell receptor beta chains were read from a single sample in a study of human T cells and chemical hapten exposure. TCRdb redid the calling of the RACE reads with MiXCR, one entry per CDR3 protein. The sample includes more than 80,000 distinct CDR3 sequences, about 10% seen only once; the top ten take about 3.1%. This specimen was whole blood, taken in connection with sensitization to the hapten diphenylcyclopropenone (DPC). The source of these receptors is a woman aged 55 to 70 with alopecia areata. Some clones in this sample may be carry-over from other donors' samples. The conserved cysteine and the conserved F or W are not part of the CDR3 here. Fields, in order: J gene, V gene, CDR3 protein.

>TRBJ2-3|TRBV7-6
ASSQEQGDTQY
>TRBJ1-2|TRBV20-1
SARTGNHLIYGYT
>TRBJ2-7|TRBV30
ASGDTSPSYEQY
>TRBJ2-1|TRBV2
ASTPRGGSSYNEQF
>TRBJ2-1|TRBV20-1
SAPGESSYNEQF
>TRBJ1-1|TRBV6-1
ASSDRGDRGIFEAF
>TRBJ1-1|TRBV6-5
ASSYSTWDIEAF
>TRBJ1-2|TRBV7-9
ASSLALPYGYT
>TRBJ2-4|TRBV4-1
ASSQDGRGTKHIQY
>TRBJ1-3|TRBV7-9
ASSLQGTGNTIY
>TRBJ1-5|TRBV20-1
SASGRGNQPQH
>TRBJ2-7|TRBV15
ATSRDRGIGEQY
>TRBJ1-2|TRBV4-2
ASSQETTAIYGYT
>TRBJ2-1|TRBV5-1
ASSLATGYFNEQF
>TRBJ2-5|TRBV7-6
ASSFGSETQY
>TRBJ2-1|TRBV9
ASSVTGTSPN
>TRBJ2-1|TRBV9
ASSVIAGGSYNEQF
>TRBJ1-2|TRBV29-1
SVGDRDRGLYGYT
>TRBJ2-1|TRBV20-1
SARAEYNEQF
>TRBJ2-3|TRBV5-1
ASNGGPNPDTQY
>TRBJ2-5|TRBV20-1
SARYDSFQY
>TRBJ2-7|TRBV11-2
ASSLVGWGTGAYEQY
>TRBJ1-5|TRBV18
ASSPMAGSGQPQH
>TRBJ1-6|TRBV13
ASSLEGQLPHSPLH
>TRBJ2-1|TRBV12-3/TRBV12-4
ASSFNSGGAPNEQF
>TRBJ2-1|TRBV24-1
ATGQEHEQF
>TRBJ2-7|TRBV6-5
ASSYSQGAPYEQY
>TRBJ2-5|TRBV6-2/TRBV6-3
ASSNGFLDLETQY
>TRBJ2-2|TRBV3-1
ASSPSQGLEELF
>TRBJ2-1|TRBV6-5
ASSWRGEANNYNEQF
>TRBJ1-5|TRBV27
ASSLTADQPQH
>TRBJ2-1|TRBV7-2
ASSLTHGGHYNEQF
>TRBJ1-1|TRBV7-6
ASSLGLMNTEAF
>TRBJ2-1|TRBV2
ASSEASYNEQF
>TRBJ2-2|TRBV5-1
ASSLDKRVELF
>TRBJ1-5|TRBV19
ASSILGPRQPQH
>TRBJ1-6|TRBV5-1
ASSFRVENSPLH
>TRBJ2-5|TRBV15
ATSRGWETQY
>TRBJ1-2|TRBV18
ASSPSEGDGYT
>TRBJ2-3|TRBV7-6
ASSLSSGLDTQY
>TRBJ1-5|TRBV12-3/TRBV12-4
ASSTGGDQPQH
>TRBJ2-5|TRBV29-1
SVVRGGEQTQY
>TRBJ2-1|TRBV5-1
ASSEGQNNEQF
>TRBJ1-1|TRBV7-9
ASSMLATEAF
>TRBJ1-2|TRBV10-3
GITRANYGYT
>TRBJ2-5|TRBV29-1
SARPLQETQY